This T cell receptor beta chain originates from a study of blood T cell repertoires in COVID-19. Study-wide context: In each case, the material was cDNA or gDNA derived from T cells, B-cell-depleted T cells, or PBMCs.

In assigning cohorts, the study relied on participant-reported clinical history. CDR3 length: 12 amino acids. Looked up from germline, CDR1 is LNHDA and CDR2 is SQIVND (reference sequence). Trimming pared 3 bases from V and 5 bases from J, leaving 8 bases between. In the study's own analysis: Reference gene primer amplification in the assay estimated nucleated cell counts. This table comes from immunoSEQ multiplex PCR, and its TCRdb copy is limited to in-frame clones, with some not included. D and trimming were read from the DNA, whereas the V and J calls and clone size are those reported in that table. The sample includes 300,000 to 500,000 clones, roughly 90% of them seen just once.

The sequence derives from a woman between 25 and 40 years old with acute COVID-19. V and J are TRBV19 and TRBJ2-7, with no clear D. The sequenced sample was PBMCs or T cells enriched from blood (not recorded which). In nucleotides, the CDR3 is TGTGCCAGTAGTATGAGACTTCACGAGCAGTACTTC. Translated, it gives CASSMRLHEQYF.